Below, 26 T cell receptor beta chains from the same sample are listed, as sequenced in a study of cytomegalovirus exposure and HLA in healthy donors (dated by TCRdb to 2016 to 2017). Libraries were prepared through the immunoSEQ multiplex PCR assay. For the multiplex PCR, a mixture combining 60 forward primers for TCR Vbeta segments and 13 reverse primers for TCR Jbeta segments was used. As stored in TCRdb, this immuneACCESS dataset retains in-frame rearrangements with V and J assigned. A fraction of the clones does not appear; measured against another copy, unresolved V genes explain less than half of the discrepancy, and the remainder lacks a known reason. A total of 100,000 to 150,000 clones appear in this sample, roughly 75% of them only once. Approximately 11% of the sample belongs to the ten largest clones. Sequenced sample: PBMCs. The receptors originated from a man aged 25-45 years in good health and CMV-seropositive.

J is TRBJ2-1 and V is TRBV29-1, with D possibly TRBD2 on 5 matching bases. Germline CDR1 and CDR2: SQVTM and ANQGSEA. V lost 4 bases, J lost 5 bases, and 15 bases lay in between. The CDR3 has 14 amino acids. CDR3 in DNA: TGCAGCGTTGTAGCGCGACCCTTCGACAATGAGCAGTTCTTC. It encodes CSVVARPFDNEQFF.

This chain connects TRBV18 to TRBJ2-7; 13 bases are a match to TRBD2. The CDR3 spans 15 residues. The germline V gene has CDR1 KGHSH and CDR2 LQKENI. With V trimmed by 1 base and J by 7 bases, 4 bases remained unmatched. Here the CDR3 reads CASSPRTSGSGEQYF. The CDR3 DNA follows: TGTGCCAGCTCACCACGGACTAGCGGGAGTGGTGAGCAGTACTTC.

The rearrangement joins TRBV7-9 to TRBJ2-7; D gene uncertain. CDR1 SEHNR and CDR2 FQNEAQ come from the germline V gene (reference sequence). Trimming took off 5 bases at V and 5 bases at J, with 19 bases between the two ends. This CDR3 has 15 amino acids. CDR3 amino acids: CASSPRTIEAHEQYF. CDR3 nucleotides: TGTGCCAGCAGCCCCCGCACCATAGAGGCTCACGAGCAGTACTTC.

V is TRBV7-9 and J is TRBJ1-2; no reliable D call. This CDR3 contains 13 residues. Germline lookup yields CDR1 SEHNR and CDR2 FQNEAQ (reference sequence). With 3 bases removed from V and 4 bases from J, the gap between germline ends came to 9 bases. The CDR3 protein is CASSLETIYGYTF. In DNA form, the CDR3 reads TGTGCCAGCAGCTTGGAGACGATCTATGGCTACACCTTC.

This clone was counted between two and nine times. The same CDR3 also results from other DNA sequences found in this sample. The chain uses TRBV11-2 and TRBJ2-7; D is ambiguous. The CDR3 length is 13 residues. The germline V gene encodes CDR1 SGHAT and CDR2 FQNNGV. Trimming stripped 1 base from V and 1 base from J, with 5 bases between. The CDR3 sequence is CASSLGESYEQYF. CDR3 bases: TGTGCCAGCAGCTTAGGAGAGTCCTACGAGCAGTACTTC.

This clone was seen just once. Other DNA sequences in this specimen translate into the identical CDR3. The rearrangement uses TRBV5-1 and TRBJ2-7; D unclear. Germline lookup yields CDR1 SGHRS and CDR2 YFSETQ. The V gene lost 1 base and the J gene lost 5 bases, with 16 bases spanning the gap. The CDR3 totals 15 residues. The chain's CDR3 is CASSLSAFLGHEQYF. CDR3 sequence (DNA): TGCGCCAGCAGCTTGTCCGCCTTTCTGGGCCACGAGCAGTACTTC.

V is TRBV5-4 and J is TRBJ2-3, with TRBD2 as a possible D gene (5 bases). Germline V gives CDR1 SGHNT, CDR2 YYREEE (reference sequence). This CDR3 comprises 15 residues. The V end lost 0 bases, the J end lost 4 bases, and 12 bases lay between the germline ends. CDR3: CASSLEGVRSDTQYF. The CDR3 nucleotides are TGTGCCAGCAGCTTGGAGGGAGTTCGCTCAGATACGCAGTATTTT.

This sequence joins TRBV18 and TRBJ2-5; no firm D call. The germline V gene has CDR1 KGHSH and CDR2 LQKENI. V was cut by 3 bases and J by 5 bases, with 10 bases left in between. This CDR3 has 13 amino acids. The CDR3 spells CASSPPATETQYF. The CDR3, as DNA: TGTGCCAGCTCACCCCCAGCGACGGAGACCCAGTACTTC.

The chain carries TRBV5-8 and TRBJ1-4; D remains ambiguous. This CDR3 is 14 amino acids long. V was cut by 4 bases and J by 3 bases, with 10 bases left in between. Germline V gives CDR1 SGHTS, CDR2 YDEGEE. CDR3 DNA: TGTGCCAGCAGCAAGACACCATCTAATGAAAAACTGTTTTTT. Translation: CASSKTPSNEKLFF.

The chain recombines TRBV5-4 with TRBJ2-3; 11 nucleotides match TRBD2. The CDR3 runs to 17 residues. Per the germline V gene, CDR1 is SGHNT and CDR2 is YYREEE (reference sequence). V dropped 5 bases and J dropped 0; count of bases not matched to a gene: 8. CDR3 coding DNA: TGTGCCAGCAGACGGGGACTAGCGGTTATGAGCACAGATACGCAGTATTTT. Translation: CASRRGLAVMSTDTQYF.

The DNA for the CDR3 is TGTGCCAGCAGTCGGGTCCGCGGTGCCTACGAGCAGTACTTC. Translation gives CASSRVRGAYEQYF. The chain carries TRBV28 and TRBJ2-7; D is unclear. CDR3 length: 14 amino acids. V was trimmed by 5 bases and J by 2 bases, leaving 13 bases between them. Germline CDR1 MDHEN, CDR2 SYDVKM.

The chain combines TRBV29-1 with TRBJ2-7, with D perhaps matching TRBD2 (6 bases). CDR1 SQVTM and CDR2 ANQGSEA come from the germline V gene. Deletions cut 6 bases from V and 0 bases from J, with 18 bases between. The CDR3 length is 15 residues. CDR3 region: CSVLKLAFSSYEQYF. Here the CDR3 DNA reads TGCAGCGTCCTAAAACTAGCTTTTAGCTCCTACGAGCAGTACTTC.

The chain has TRBV2 and TRBJ2-7; 8 bases map to TRBD2. The trim removed 6 bases at V and 2 bases at J, leaving 6 bases unmatched. There are 14 residues in the CDR3. CDR1 is SNHLY, CDR2 FYNNEI, per germline. DNA of the CDR3: TGTGCCAGCAGCGACAGACTAGCGCCCTACGAGCAGTACTTC. Its translation is CASSDRLAPYEQYF. The whole variable domain, remainder taken from reference TRBV2 and TRBJ2-7, is EPEVTQTPSHQVTQMGQEVILRCVPISNHLYFYWYRQILGQKVEFLVSFYNNEISEKSEIFDDQFSVERPDGSNFTLKIRSTKLEDSAMYFCASSDRLAPYEQYFGPGTRLTVT.

J is TRBJ2-1 and V is TRBV4-2; 12 nucleotides agree with TRBD2. This CDR3 comprises 17 residues. Germline V CDR1 and CDR2: LGHNA, YNFKEQ. V was clipped by 3 bases and J by 8 bases; unmatched bases: 11. The CDR3 is CASSHPSTSGSYYEQFF. The CDR3 region has the DNA TGTGCCAGCAGCCACCCCTCGACTAGCGGGAGTTACTATGAGCAGTTCTTC.

The chain couples TRBV15 to TRBJ2-5; D is unclear. Looked up from germline, CDR1 is LNHNV and CDR2 is YYDKDF (reference sequence). The CDR3 has 14 residues. V gave up 6 bases and J gave up 1 base, with 12 bases separating them. This CDR3 reads CATRHLGLQETQYF. CDR3 nucleotides: TGTGCCACCAGGCATCTCGGTCTCCAAGAGACCCAGTACTTC.

The rearrangement joins TRBV13 to TRBJ2-7, with 9 bases that match TRBD2. Trimming at V came to 2 bases and at J to 3 bases, leaving 2 bases not matched to a gene. Germline assignment: CDR1 PRHDT and CDR2 FYEKMQ (reference sequence). The CDR3 has 14 residues. The CDR3 DNA reads as TGTGCCAGCAGCTTAAGGACTAGCGACTACGAGCAGTACTTC. Protein product: CASSLRTSDYEQYF.

The chain combines TRBV7-9 with TRBJ2-7; D is possibly TRBD2 (6 bases). CDR3 length: 13 residues. V was trimmed by 5 bases and J by 2 bases, leaving 10 bases between them. Germline loops: CDR1 SEHNR, CDR2 FQNEAQ (reference sequence). Here the CDR3 reads CASSPWGAYEQYF. CDR3 DNA: TGTGCCAGCAGCCCGTGGGGGGCCTACGAGCAGTACTTC.

CDR3 sequence (DNA): TGTGCCAGCAGCTCCCCGGGAGGAGCCTACGAGCAGTACTTC. This translates into CASSSPGGAYEQYF. The J gene is TRBJ2-7, the V gene TRBV5-4; 7 bases line up with TRBD2. CDR1 SGHNT and CDR2 YYREEE come from the germline V gene (reference sequence). The CDR3 length is 14 residues. J lost 2 bases, V lost 3 bases, and 5 bases had no gene match.

This chain uses TRBV7-9 with TRBJ2-5; TRBD2 matches 9 bases. After removal of 6 bases from V and 4 bases from J, the junction contained 6 bases not matched to a gene. Germline CDR1 reads SEHNR; CDR2 reads FQNEAQ (reference sequence). This CDR3 is built from 14 residues. The CDR3 region has the DNA TGTGCCAGCAGTATTAGCGGGAGTGGAGAGACCCAGTACTTC. This gives the protein CASSISGSGETQYF.

The rearrangement links TRBV9 to TRBJ2-1; 7 nucleotides line up with TRBD2. The germline gives CDR1 SGDLS, CDR2 YYNGEE. This CDR3 comprises 15 residues. The ends lost 4 bases at V and 4 bases at J; junction bases unmatched: 8. The DNA of the CDR3 is TGTGCCAGCAGCCCAGAAGGACTAGATTACAATGAGCAGTTCTTC. Amino acids: CASSPEGLDYNEQFF.

This rearrangement joins TRBV9 to TRBJ2-1; the D gene is possibly TRBD2 (5 bases). The ends were cut back, 0 bases at V and 5 bases at J, with 12 bases in the middle. Germline-derived CDR1 and CDR2 are SGDLS and YYNGEE. This CDR3 is built from 15 residues. The CDR3 spells CASSVGTHPDNEQFF. The DNA of the CDR3 is TGTGCCAGCAGCGTAGGGACTCACCCCGACAATGAGCAGTTCTTC.

This clone was counted once. The rearrangement joins TRBV9 to TRBJ1-5; TRBD1 matches at 8 bases. With 4 bases clipped from V and 8 bases from J, the junction kept 14 bases outside the gene matches. CDR1 SGDLS and CDR2 YYNGEE come from the germline V gene. The CDR3 consists of 16 residues. The DNA of the CDR3 is TGTGCCAGCAGCCTCTCCCCCCACGGACAGGGTGAGCCCCAGCATTTT. This codes for CASSLSPHGQGEPQHF.

The sample holds a few counts of this clone. The V gene is TRBV5-6, the J gene TRBJ2-7, with 15 bases fitting TRBD2. The CDR3 sequence is 19 residues long. The germline V gene encodes CDR1 SGHDT and CDR2 YYEEEE. V shed 0 bases and J 9 bases; nucleotides not matched to a gene: 16. Here the CDR3 DNA reads TGTGCCAGCAGCTTGGCCCAGGGACTAGCGGGAGGATATAAGGGAAGGCAGTACTTC. The encoded protein is CASSLAQGLAGGYKGRQYF.

The CDR3, as DNA: TGTGCCAGCAGCTACGGGGGGTTCTACAATGAGCAGTTCTTC. This gives the protein CASSYGGFYNEQFF. The chain combines TRBV7-9 with TRBJ2-1, with 7 bases fitting TRBD2. V lost 4 bases and J lost 3; bases outside the gene matches: 3. The CDR3 runs to 14 residues. The V gene's germline CDR1 is SEHNR and CDR2 FQNEAQ (reference sequence).

V and J are TRBV27 and TRBJ2-7; no definite D call. V gave up 0 bases and J gave up 0 bases, with 9 bases separating them. Germline CDR1 is MNHEY and CDR2 is SMNVEV (reference sequence). CDR3 length: 15 residues. This CDR3 reads CASSLSLSPSYEQYF. As DNA, the CDR3 is TGTGCCAGCAGTTTATCGTTGAGCCCCTCCTACGAGCAGTACTTC.

This chain joins TRBV6-1 and TRBJ1-2; D might be TRBD1 (5 bases). Germline CDR1 is MNHNS and CDR2 is SASEGT. The CDR3 has 17 residues. V gave up 5 bases and J gave up 3 bases, with 22 bases separating them. Here the CDR3 reads CASSKVDTLVPYYGYTF. In DNA, the CDR3 is TGTGCCAGCAGTAAAGTGGACACTCTAGTCCCTTACTATGGCTACACCTTC.